The 10 T cell receptor beta chains presented below share a single source sample, sequenced in a study of blood T cell repertoires in COVID-19. Sequenced by immunoSEQ multiplex PCR; TCRdb stores in-frame clones only, minus some. In the table there are 200,000 to 250,000 clones, 80% to 90% of which are singletons. Input material: PBMCs or T cells enriched from blood (not recorded which). These receptors were taken from a woman aged 45 to 65 who had been exposed to COVID-19.

V gene TRBV14 combines with J gene TRBJ2-1, with 14 nucleotides matching TRBD2. Germline-derived CDR1 and CDR2 are SGHDN and FVKESK. This CDR3 region has 18 residues. V was pared by 3 bases and J by 4 bases, with 8 bases of the junction left unmatched. Here the CDR3 reads CASSHGLAGGTGYNEQFF. CDR3 nucleotide sequence: TGTGCCAGCAGCCACGGACTAGCGGGGGGCACGGGTTACAATGAGCAGTTCTTC.

The V call is TRBV28, the J call TRBJ1-6; the D is unclear. The CDR3 covers 13 residues. Germline V CDR1 and CDR2: MDHEN, SYDVKM. V was trimmed by 10 bases and J by 0 bases, leaving 7 bases between them. CDR3 DNA: TGTGCCACTAAGATCTCCTATAATTCACCCCTCCACTTT. Its translation is CATKISYNSPLHF. The full variable domain, with the rest looked up from reference TRBV28 and TRBJ1-6, is DVKVTQSSRYLVKRTGEKVFLECVQDMDHENMFWYRQDPGLGLRLIYFSYDVKMKEKGDIPEGYSVSREKKERFSLILESASTNQTSMYLCATKISYNSPLHFGNGTRLTVT.

The J gene is TRBJ2-5, the V gene TRBV7-9; tentatively, D is TRBD2 (6 bases). Germline V lookup: CDR1 SEHNR, CDR2 FQNEAQ (reference sequence). This CDR3 comprises 14 residues. With 8 bases removed from V and 1 base from J, the gap between germline ends came to 14 bases. CDR3 amino acids: CASGNGGVQETQYF. The CDR3 region has the DNA TGTGCCAGCGGCAATGGCGGGGTCCAAGAGACCCAGTACTTC.

The rearrangement links TRBV6-5 to TRBJ1-1, with 7 nucleotides matching TRBD1. V was pared by 6 bases and J by 1 base, with 5 bases of the junction left unmatched. Germline V gene lookup returns CDR1 MNHEY and CDR2 SVGAGI. The CDR3 length is 14 residues. The CDR3, as DNA: TGTGCCAGCAGCTCCGGGACAGCGAACACTGAAGCTTTCTTT. It yields the protein CASSSGTANTEAFF.

CDR3 coding DNA: TGCAGCGTAGGGCAGGGGTACAATCAGCCCCAGCATTTT. Translating it yields CSVGQGYNQPQHF. The genes are TRBV29-1 and TRBJ1-5; perhaps TRBD1 as D (6 bases). The CDR3 totals 13 residues. The V gene's germline CDR1 is SQVTM and CDR2 ANQGSEA. V lost 6 bases, J lost 3 bases, and 12 bases lay in between.

The rearrangement uses TRBV5-5 and TRBJ2-1; TRBD1 matches at 9 bases. The junction had 6 bases not matched to a gene; V was cut back by 4 bases and J by 4 bases. There are 15 residues in the CDR3. CDR1 is SGHKS, CDR2 YYEKEE, per germline (reference sequence). CDR3 coding DNA: TGTGCCAGCAGCAATGGGACAGGGCTTTACAATGAGCAGTTCTTC. This gives the protein CASSNGTGLYNEQFF.

The chain couples TRBV3-1 (or the pseudogene TRBV3-2) to TRBJ2-1; 13 positions agree with TRBD2. With 3 bases clipped from V and 7 bases from J, the junction kept 9 bases outside the gene matches. Germline V CDR1 and CDR2: LGHDT, YNNKEL (reference sequence). The length of the CDR3 is 17 residues. CDR3 loop: CASSQSTSGGVGNEQFF. DNA for the CDR3: TGTGCCAGCAGCCAGTCTACTAGCGGGGGGGTCGGGAATGAGCAGTTCTTC.

The J gene is TRBJ2-2, the V gene TRBV12-3 or TRBV12-4; D gene unclear. CDR3 length: 13 residues. Trimming pared 10 bases from V and 7 bases from J, leaving 16 bases between. The CDR3 region is CAISSLGSGELFF. The DNA of the CDR3 is TGTGCCATCTCCAGTTTGGGCAGCGGGGAGCTGTTTTTT.

The V and J genes are TRBV5-6 and TRBJ2-3; 13 bases fit TRBD2. Losses at the gene ends were 0 bases for V and 4 bases for J; bases not matched to a gene: 5. Germline lookup yields CDR1 SGHDT and CDR2 YYEEEE. The CDR3 loop spans 17 amino acids. The CDR3, as DNA: TGTGCCAGCAGCTTGGAACTAGCGGGGGGGGCCGCAGATACGCAGTATTTT. It specifies CASSLELAGGAADTQYF.

The chain couples TRBV28 to TRBJ2-1, with TRBD2 matching over 7 bases. The ends lost 7 bases at V and 7 bases at J; junction bases unmatched: 7. CDR3 size: 13 residues. Germline CDR1 reads MDHEN; CDR2 reads SYDVKM. DNA for the CDR3: TGTGCCAGCAAAAGACCCGGGGGGAATGAGCAGTTCTTC. This encodes CASKRPGGNEQFF.